The next 23 T cell receptor beta chains were all read from a single sample in a study of CD8+ T cells in alopecia areata. Sequencing relied on a cDNA template that was reverse transcribed from extracted RNA. Sequencing was performed with immunoSEQ multiplex PCR; in TCRdb, only in-frame clones are kept and a portion is missing. The table records 180,000 or so clones, approximately 62% of them present only once. The sample consisted of CD4+ T cells sorted from blood, taken at week 0. All receptors derive from a human donor with alopecia areata.

The chain links TRBV5-1 to TRBJ1-2, with D perhaps matching TRBD1 (5 bases). Trimming took off 6 bases at V and 6 bases at J, with 15 bases between the two ends. Germline loops: CDR1 SGHRS, CDR2 YFSETQ. The CDR3 runs 13 residues. The CDR3 DNA is TGCGCCAGCACCTATGCAGGGACCGATGGCTACACCTTC. It specifies CASTYAGTDGYTF.

The chain uses TRBV30 and TRBJ1-2; D remains ambiguous. The ends were cut back, 7 bases at V and 8 bases at J, with 20 bases in the middle. Germline loops: CDR1 GTSNPN, CDR2 SVGIG (reference sequence). This CDR3 contains 13 residues. Here the CDR3 reads CASLRGTPRGYTF. In DNA form, the CDR3 reads TGTGCCTCTCTACGCGGAACTCCCCGGGGCTACACCTTC.

The chain is built from TRBV9 and TRBJ2-1, with 9 bases aligning to TRBD1. Germline CDR1 and CDR2: SGDLS and YYNGEE. V shed 6 bases and J 7 bases; nucleotides not matched to a gene: 14. The CDR3 is 16 amino acids. The CDR3 region has the DNA TGTGCCAGCAACCCCCTGTCACAGGGGGCGGGTAATGAGCAGTTCTTC. It specifies CASNPLSQGAGNEQFF.

This clone was observed a handful of times. The chain employs TRBV9 and TRBJ1-2, with D hard to call. Germline V CDR1 and CDR2: SGDLS, YYNGEE. With 10 bases removed from V and 2 bases from J, the gap between germline ends came to 15 bases. The CDR3 runs to 13 residues. The CDR3 region has the DNA TGTGCCCGCGAAAGGACGTTCAACTATGGCTACACCTTC. It is translated as CARERTFNYGYTF.

The chain is built from TRBV30 and TRBJ2-4; no clear D gene. Trimming removed 6 bases at V and 8 bases at J, with 17 bases between. There are 13 residues in the CDR3. Germline V gene lookup returns CDR1 GTSNPN and CDR2 SVGIG (reference sequence). The DNA for the CDR3 is TGTGCCTGCCATCCGGTCGCTCCCGACATTCAGTACTTC. This codes for CACHPVAPDIQYF.

This clone was seen more than once but under ten times. V usage is TRBV10-3 and J usage is TRBJ2-7, with TRBD1 identical over 7 bases. After removal of 8 bases from V and 2 bases from J, the junction contained 6 bases not matched to a gene. The CDR3 runs 13 residues. Per the germline V gene, CDR1 is ENHRY and CDR2 is SYGVKD. The chain's CDR3 is CAISTGDTYEQYF. The CDR3, as DNA: TGTGCCATCTCTACAGGGGACACCTACGAGCAGTACTTC.

This chain links TRBV9 with TRBJ2-1, with D perhaps TRBD2 (6 bases). The CDR3 sequence is 13 residues long. The germline gives CDR1 SGDLS, CDR2 YYNGEE. V lost 2 bases, J lost 7 bases, and 10 bases lay in between. The CDR3 DNA reads TGTGCCAGCAGCGTCGGGGGAGGTAATGAGCAGTTCTTC. It specifies CASSVGGGNEQFF.

The chain is built from TRBV6-6 and TRBJ1-5; D is uncertain. CDR3 length: 13 residues. V was cut by 5 bases and J by 8 bases, with 13 bases left in between. The germline V gene has CDR1 MNHNY and CDR2 SVGAGI (reference sequence). CDR3 nucleotides: TGTGCCAGCAGTGACCGCGCCGGAGAGCCCCAGCATTTT. This codes for CASSDRAGEPQHF.

This chain uses TRBV20-1 with TRBJ2-7; D gene unclear. Looked up from germline, CDR1 is DFQATT and CDR2 is SNEGSKA (reference sequence). The V end was cut by 1 base, the J end by 5 bases, with 6 bases between. This CDR3 has 11 amino acids. CDR3 DNA: TGCAGTGCTAGAGGCGGTGACGAGCAGTACTTC. Amino acid sequence: CSARGGDEQYF.

The V and J genes are TRBV30 and TRBJ2-5; tentative D call: TRBD1 (5 bases). CDR1 and CDR2 from the germline V gene are GTSNPN and SVGIG (reference sequence). The CDR3 spans 13 residues. V lost 0 bases, J lost 6 bases, and 11 bases lay in between. CDR3 in amino acids: CAWSVGARKTQYF. The CDR3 DNA is TGTGCCTGGAGTGTAGGGGCGAGGAAGACCCAGTACTTC.

The chain joins TRBV27 to TRBJ2-5, with TRBD2 identical over 12 bases. The ends lost 6 bases at V and 2 bases at J; junction bases unmatched: 7. The CDR3 is 16 amino acids. From germline, CDR1 is MNHEY and CDR2 SMNVEV (reference sequence). CDR3: CASSTRLAGVQETQYF. The CDR3 nucleotides are TGTGCCAGCAGCACCCGACTAGCGGGGGTACAAGAGACCCAGTACTTC.

The table lists this clone with many counts. The rearrangement uses TRBV4-3 and TRBJ2-1, with TRBD2 matching 11 bases. V was clipped by 2 bases and J by 6 bases; unmatched bases: 6. The CDR3 totals 16 residues. From germline, CDR1 is LGHNA and CDR2 YSLEER. CDR3: CASSQLAGGARNEQFF. The CDR3 DNA is TGCGCCAGCAGCCAATTAGCGGGGGGGGCCCGCAATGAGCAGTTCTTC.

This sequence joins TRBV30 and TRBJ1-5; the D is unclear. The CDR3 spans 14 residues. V lost 1 base to trimming and J lost 4 bases, with 11 bases between them. The germline gives CDR1 GTSNPN, CDR2 SVGIG (reference sequence). As DNA, the CDR3 is TGTGCCTGGAGTGAAGACATGATAAATCAGCCCCAGCATTTT. Protein product: CAWSEDMINQPQHF.

The table lists this clone with a few counts. The V call is TRBV7-6, the J call TRBJ1-6, with a possible D match to TRBD1 (6 bases). CDR3 length: 16 residues. Germline V gene lookup returns CDR1 SGHVS and CDR2 FNYEAQ. The V gene lost 4 bases and the J gene lost 5 bases, with 15 bases spanning the gap. The CDR3 DNA follows: TGTGCCAGCAGCTCTGGACAGACTACTGATAATTCACCCCTCCACTTT. Residues: CASSSGQTTDNSPLHF.

The chain combines TRBV7-2 with TRBJ2-1; TRBD1 agrees at 7 bases. With V trimmed by 5 bases and J by 3 bases, 7 bases remained unmatched. Germline CDR1 reads SGHTA; CDR2 reads FQGNSA. This CDR3 is 15 amino acids long. The DNA of the CDR3 is TGTGCCAGCAGCGGGGACAGACAGAGCTACAATGAGCAGTTCTTC. The encoded protein is CASSGDRQSYNEQFF.

J is TRBJ2-5 and V is TRBV5-4, with D unclear. CDR3 length: 14 residues. V lost 1 base and J lost 9, with 16 bases in between. CDR1 and CDR2 (germline): SGHNT, YYREEE (reference sequence). The CDR3 loop reads CASSLWAAPGSQYF. In nucleotides, the CDR3 is TGTGCCAGCAGCTTGTGGGCCGCCCCCGGGTCCCAGTACTTC.

V usage is TRBV29-1 and J usage is TRBJ2-5; possibly TRBD2 for D (6 bases). Deletions cut 5 bases from V and 4 bases from J, with 17 bases between. Germline V gene data show CDR1 as SQVTM and CDR2 as ANQGSEA. This CDR3 is built from 14 residues. The CDR3 is CSVSGLASAETQYF. In DNA, the CDR3 is TGCAGCGTTAGCGGTTTGGCTAGCGCAGAGACCCAGTACTTC.

The chain combines TRBV4-1 with TRBJ1-2, with D possibly being TRBD1 (6 bases). Germline loops: CDR1 MGHRA, CDR2 YSYEKL. The V end lost 1 base, the J end lost 6 bases, and 9 bases lay between the germline ends. The CDR3 totals 13 residues. The CDR3 bases are TGCGCCAGCAGCCAAGTCACAGGGAATGGCTACACCTTC. It encodes CASSQVTGNGYTF.

V gene TRBV5-1 combines with J gene TRBJ2-7; D possibly corresponds to TRBD1 (6 bases). CDR3 length equals 14 residues. Germline V CDR1 and CDR2: SGHRS, YFSETQ. Trimming removed 7 bases at V and 0 bases at J, with 14 bases between. In DNA, the CDR3 is TGCGCCAGCCAGAAGGACAGCTCCTCCTACGAGCAGTACTTC. Encoded protein: CASQKDSSSYEQYF.

The chain links TRBV29-1 to TRBJ1-2, with D unclear. Germline CDR1 SQVTM, CDR2 ANQGSEA. Trimming cost V 6 bases and J 8 bases, with 16 bases left between them. The CDR3 is 12 residues long. CDR3 region: CSVKIAVGGYTF. CDR3 DNA: TGCAGCGTCAAGATCGCTGTAGGGGGCTACACCTTC.

The genes are TRBV30 and TRBJ1-2, with 7 bases matching TRBD1. V lost 2 bases and J lost 4; bases outside the gene matches: 4. CDR1 GTSNPN and CDR2 SVGIG come from the germline V gene (reference sequence). The CDR3 has 13 amino acids. The CDR3 region has the DNA TGTGCCTGGAGTTACCGACAGGGCTATGGCTACACCTTC. Encoded protein: CAWSYRQGYGYTF. Filled out from reference TRBV30 and TRBJ1-2, the complete variable domain reads SQTIHQWPATLVQPVGSPLSLECTVEGTSNPNLYWYRQAAGRGLQLLFYSVGIGQISSEVPQNLSASRPQDRQFILSSKKLLLSDSGFYLCAWSYRQGYGYTFGSGTRLTVV.

This chain uses TRBV29-1 with TRBJ2-7; 7 positions agree with TRBD1. Per the germline V gene, CDR1 is SQVTM and CDR2 is ANQGSEA. The CDR3 has 13 amino acids. V shed 2 bases, J shed 7 bases, and the junction held 8 bases outside the gene matches. CDR3 bases: TGCAGCGTTGAAATCGTAGCAGGGGGAGAGCAGTACTTC. This encodes CSVEIVAGGEQYF.

This clone was seen only a few times. V usage is TRBV15 and J usage is TRBJ2-5; D is uncertain. The CDR3 length is 13 residues. V lost 6 bases to trimming and J lost 2 bases, with 10 bases between them. The germline V gene encodes CDR1 LNHNV and CDR2 YYDKDF (reference sequence). This CDR3 reads CATRSWIQETQYF. In DNA, the CDR3 is TGTGCCACCAGGTCCTGGATTCAAGAGACCCAGTACTTC. The variable domain in full, completed from reference TRBV15 and TRBJ2-5, reads DAMVIQNPRYQVTQFGKPVTLSCSQTLNHNVMYWYQQKSSQAPKLLFHYYDKDFNNEADTPDNFQSRRPNTSFCFLDIRSPGLGDTAMYLCATRSWIQETQYFGPGTRLLVL.